This record concerns one T cell receptor beta chain sequence. Its antigen is unknown. In germline, CDR1 is SEHNR, CDR2 FQNEAQ (reference sequence). This CDR3 region has 12 residues. Trimming cost V 5 bases and J 6 bases, with 11 bases left between them. The source of the sample is a study of yellow fever vaccine responses in identical twins. Study-wide findings and caveats: Convergence reportedly seemed to mark part of the twins' vaccine T cell response, with personalization marking the rest.

TCRdb fed the RT-PCR reads into MiXCR, producing one record per CDR3 protein. In the table there are about 10,000 distinct CDR3 sequences, over 80% of which are singletons. The receptor comes from a woman aged 18-35 years who received the yellow fever vaccine. The sample in question was T cells from blood (PBMCs), unsorted or a sorted subset (not recorded which), obtained before or after yellow fever vaccination (not recorded which). The chain employs TRBV7-9 and TRBJ2-7; D is possibly TRBD1 (5 bases). In DNA form, the CDR3 reads TGTGCCAGCAGCATACAGGTCGCCGAGCAGTACTTC. Translating it yields CASSIQVAEQYF.